This paragraph covers one T cell receptor beta chain sequence. The data were obtained in a study of blood T cell repertoires in COVID-19. Authors' analysis steps: Reference gene primers were amplified, and this amplification served to estimate nucleated cell counts. This table comes from immunoSEQ multiplex PCR, and its TCRdb copy is limited to in-frame clones, with some not included. Clonal size and the V and J genes are those of that table, whereas D and trimming came from the DNA. Found here are fewer than 200,000 clones, around four fifths of them singletons; the top ten hold about 2%. This CDR3 region has 16 residues. V shed 4 bases, J shed 5 bases, and the junction held 5 bases outside the gene matches. Germline CDR1 SGHDT, CDR2 YYEEEE.

The sequence was collected from a woman aged 80 or over with acute or convalescent COVID-19. The rearrangement links TRBV5-6 to TRBJ2-3; TRBD2 agrees at 15 bases. The sample taken for sequencing was peripheral blood. The CDR3 region is CASSKGLAGGLDTQYF. The CDR3 DNA sequence: TGTGCCAGCAGCAAGGGACTAGCGGGGGGTCTAGATACGCAGTATTTT.